The entry that follows covers one T cell receptor (beta chain) sequence. The sample originates from a study of blood T cell repertoires in COVID-19. Turning to the study itself: Sample material is recorded as cDNA or gDNA derived from T cells, B-cell-depleted T cells, or PBMCs.

Sequencing used immunoSEQ multiplex PCR; TCRdb keeps in-frame clones, though not all of them. Of roughly 200,000 clones listed, around 84% were seen once; the top ten hold 10%. V dropped 10 bases and J dropped 2 bases, with 14 bases sitting between them. This CDR3 is 13 amino acids long. Germline CDR1 reads MNHEY; CDR2 reads SVGAGI. The chain joins TRBV6-5 to TRBJ1-2; D uncertain. The receptor was derived from a woman of 80 years or more with COVID-19, enrolled during active disease. Sequenced: peripheral blood. CDR3 coding DNA: TGTGCCATTCGGGGAGTGACCAACTATGGCTACACCTTC. It yields the protein CAIRGVTNYGYTF.